The 28 T cell receptor beta chains below were found in one sample sequenced in a study of CD8+ T cells in alopecia areata. Extraction of RNA preceded its reverse transcription into cDNA, which served as the sequencing template. Only in-frame clones appear in the TCRdb table, and some are missing; sequencing was by immunoSEQ multiplex PCR. This sample has 150,000 to 200,000 clones; just under 60% occur once, and the top ten carry roughly 14%. Sequences were derived from CD4+ T cells sorted from blood, sampled at week 0. The receptors were sampled from a human donor with alopecia areata.

The chain joins TRBV5-1 to TRBJ1-1; 8 bases align to TRBD1. V shed 4 bases and J 7 bases; nucleotides not matched to a gene: 6. The V gene's germline CDR1 is SGHRS and CDR2 YFSETQ. The CDR3 consists of 13 residues. As DNA, the CDR3 is TGCGCCAGCAGCATCGGACAGGGCTTTGAAGCTTTCTTT. Translation gives CASSIGQGFEAFF.

The chain combines TRBV27 with TRBJ1-4; D is uncertain. The V end was cut by 5 bases, the J end by 6 bases, with 10 bases between. This CDR3 has 13 residues. The germline CDR1 and CDR2 sequences are MNHEY and SMNVEV (reference sequence). The CDR3 protein is CASSPLTDEKLFF. CDR3 nucleotide sequence: TGTGCCAGCAGTCCCCTGACGGATGAAAAACTGTTTTTT.

The rearrangement links TRBV7-9 to TRBJ2-1; a possible D gene is TRBD1 (6 bases). Per germline, CDR1 SEHNR and CDR2 FQNEAQ (reference sequence). The CDR3 is made up of 15 amino acids. V shed 3 bases and J shed 7 bases, with 16 bases lying between them. CDR3 region: CASSFAPGVGNEQFF. The CDR3 DNA follows: TGTGCCAGCAGCTTCGCTCCAGGGGTCGGGAATGAGCAGTTCTTC.

The V gene is TRBV27, the J gene TRBJ1-6, with 7 bases aligning to TRBD1. Germline assignment: CDR1 MNHEY and CDR2 SMNVEV (reference sequence). This CDR3 spans 14 amino acids. The junction had 4 bases not matched to a gene; V was cut back by 4 bases and J by 7 bases. CDR3 nucleotides: TGTGCCAGCAGTTCCGGGACAGCCAATTCACCCCTCCACTTT. Translated, it gives CASSSGTANSPLHF.

This clone was detected a few times. This chain connects TRBV5-1 to TRBJ2-2; 7 nucleotides line up with TRBD1. The CDR3 has 13 amino acids. Per the germline V gene, CDR1 is SGHRS and CDR2 is YFSETQ. The trim removed 2 bases at V and 6 bases at J, leaving 1 base unmatched. The CDR3 protein is CASSFDRAGELFF. The CDR3 bases are TGCGCCAGCAGCTTCGACAGGGCCGGGGAGCTGTTTTTT.

J is TRBJ2-1 and V is TRBV4-2; D possibly corresponds to TRBD1 (5 bases). The CDR3 contains 15 residues. CDR1 and CDR2 (germline): LGHNA, YNFKEQ. The ends were cut back, 0 bases at V and 6 bases at J, with 12 bases in the middle. The CDR3 DNA sequence: TGTGCCAGCAGCCAAGACCACGCAGGGCCCAATGAGCAGTTCTTC. This gives the protein CASSQDHAGPNEQFF.

V is TRBV5-4 and J is TRBJ2-2, with D perhaps matching TRBD1 or TRBD2 (5 bases each). With 4 bases removed from V and 0 bases from J, the gap between germline ends came to 16 bases. The CDR3 has 17 amino acids. The germline V gene encodes CDR1 SGHNT and CDR2 YYREEE (reference sequence). As DNA, the CDR3 is TGTGCCAGCAGCAATCGGGACGGACCCTCGAACACCGGGGAGCTGTTTTTT. Its protein is CASSNRDGPSNTGELFF.

CDR3 in DNA: TGCGCCAGCAGCTCCACAGGGGAAGGCTACAATGAGCAGTTCTTC. Translating it yields CASSSTGEGYNEQFF. The V and J genes are TRBV5-1 and TRBJ2-1, with TRBD1 matching over 7 bases. The CDR3 is 15 residues long. The V gene's germline CDR1 is SGHRS and CDR2 YFSETQ. Trimming cost V 3 bases and J 3 bases; bases outside gene matches: 6.

V is TRBV7-2 and J is TRBJ1-2; D gene uncertain. This CDR3 region has 15 residues. The germline gives CDR1 SGHTA, CDR2 FQGNSA. The ends were cut back, 2 bases at V and 0 bases at J, with 10 bases in the middle. The CDR3: CASSLTSATNYGYTF. CDR3 nucleotide sequence: TGTGCCAGCAGCTTAACCTCGGCAACTAACTATGGCTACACCTTC. Together with reference TRBV7-2 and TRBJ1-2, the CDR3 gives the full variable domain: GAGVSQSPSNKVTEKGKDVELRCDPISGHTALYWYRQSLGQGLEFLIYFQGNSAPDKSGLPSDRFSAERTGGSVSTLTIQRTQQEDSAVYLCASSLTSATNYGYTFGSGTRLTVV.

This clone turned up a few times. The chain couples TRBV30 to TRBJ1-1; 7 bases map to TRBD1. Trimming removed 4 bases from V and 0 bases from J; junction bases left unmatched: 2. The V gene's germline CDR1 is GTSNPN and CDR2 SVGIG (reference sequence). There are 13 residues in the CDR3. As DNA, the CDR3 is TGTGCCTGGACGGGACAGATGAACACTGAAGCTTTCTTT. Translating gives CAWTGQMNTEAFF.

In its sample, this clone was seen once. The chain combines TRBV7-2 with TRBJ2-3; D remains ambiguous. With 4 bases removed from V and 6 bases from J, the gap between germline ends came to 11 bases. The CDR3 loop spans 13 amino acids. Germline CDR1 SGHTA, CDR2 FQGNSA. CDR3 amino acids: CASSYTNADTQYF. CDR3 in DNA: TGTGCCAGCAGCTATACTAATGCGGATACGCAGTATTTT.

The V and J genes are TRBV29-1 and TRBJ2-3; D is unclear. Between the trimmed V and J ends, which lost 5 bases and 1 base, there was a span of 16 bases. CDR1 is SQVTM and CDR2 is ANQGSEA in the germline V gene. The CDR3 sequence is 15 residues long. In nucleotides, the CDR3 is TGCAGCGTTTCCTTCTCGGCAGCCGGCACAGATACGCAGTATTTT. Amino acids: CSVSFSAAGTDTQYF.

The genes are TRBV18 and TRBJ1-1, with 9 nucleotides matching TRBD1. The CDR3 consists of 14 residues. Germline V gives CDR1 KGHSH, CDR2 LQKENI. The junction had 3 bases not matched to a gene; V was cut back by 2 bases and J by 5 bases. The CDR3 protein is CASSPRTGDTEAFF. CDR3 DNA sequence: TGTGCCAGCTCACCAAGGACAGGGGATACTGAAGCTTTCTTT.

The chain combines TRBV5-1 with TRBJ2-5; D is possibly TRBD1 (6 bases). From germline, CDR1 is SGHRS and CDR2 YFSETQ. The CDR3 runs 15 residues. V shed 6 bases and J shed 2 bases, with 17 bases lying between them. CDR3 in amino acids: CASTRRTATQETQYF. In nucleotides, the CDR3 is TGCGCCAGCACCCGGAGGACAGCAACGCAAGAGACCCAGTACTTC.

This chain joins TRBV30 and TRBJ2-5; a possible D gene is TRBD2 (6 bases). The CDR3 totals 14 residues. The germline V gene has CDR1 GTSNPN and CDR2 SVGIG (reference sequence). The ends were cut back, 6 bases at V and 7 bases at J, with 21 bases in the middle. The DNA of the CDR3 is TGTGCCTGTTTTTGGGGAGGTGTTGTTGGGACCCAGTACTTC. It translates to CACFWGGVVGTQYF.

The table lists this clone with a few counts. The chain couples TRBV11-2 to TRBJ1-3; no reliable D call. The CDR3 spans 15 residues. Germline CDR1 SGHAT, CDR2 FQNNGV. Trimming took 6 bases from V and 0 from J, leaving 12 bases between them. In nucleotides, the CDR3 is TGTGCCAGCAGTCGGCAGGTACCCTCTGGAAACACCATATATTTT. This sequence encodes CASSRQVPSGNTIYF. The full variable domain, in which reference TRBV11-2 and TRBJ1-3 provide the parts outside the CDR3, is EAGVAQSPRYKIIEKRQSVAFWCNPISGHATLYWYQQILGQGPKLLIQFQNNGVVDDSQLPKDRFSAERLKGVDSTLKIQPAKLEDSAVYLCASSRQVPSGNTIYFGEGSWLTVV.

This clone was observed a few times. The genes are TRBV10-3 and TRBJ2-2; maybe TRBD1 (5 bases). The germline CDR1 and CDR2 sequences are ENHRY and SYGVKD. This CDR3 comprises 12 residues. V lost 9 bases, J lost 1 base, and 6 bases lay in between. CDR3 loop: CAIQGNTGELFF. CDR3 in DNA: TGTGCCATTCAGGGGAACACCGGGGAGCTGTTTTTT.

The J gene is TRBJ1-1, the V gene TRBV11-2, with unresolved D. The CDR3 has 13 residues. Per germline, CDR1 SGHAT and CDR2 FQNNGV. Trimming shortened V by 1 base and J by 2 bases, and 5 bases separated the two germline ends. In nucleotides, the CDR3 is TGTGCCAGCAGCTTAGCAGGAAACACTGAAGCTTTCTTT. This translates into CASSLAGNTEAFF.

The table lists this clone with a few counts. The CDR3 is CAISSYTGELFF. CDR3 DNA sequence: TGTGCCATCAGCAGTTACACCGGGGAGCTGTTTTTT. The chain carries TRBV10-3 and TRBJ2-2; no definite D call. CDR1 is ENHRY, CDR2 SYGVKD, per germline. Trimming took off 6 bases at V and 3 bases at J, with 5 bases between the two ends. The CDR3 sequence is 12 residues long.

The chain joins TRBV30 to TRBJ2-2; TRBD2 agrees at 7 bases. V trimming: 0 bases; J trimming: 6 bases; junction bases outside the gene matches: 13. CDR1 is GTSNPN, CDR2 SVGIG, per germline (reference sequence). This CDR3 comprises 17 residues. As DNA, the CDR3 is TGTGCCTGGAGTGTACGGGGTTTTGAGCGGGACCCCGGGGAGCTGTTTTTT. Its translation is CAWSVRGFERDPGELFF.

This clone was counted only a few times. This chain links TRBV10-3 with TRBJ1-2; D call uncertain. Germline V lookup: CDR1 ENHRY, CDR2 SYGVKD. Trimming left V 0 bases short and J 6 bases short, with 14 bases between. This CDR3 is built from 15 residues. The CDR3 here is CAISESNLRSHGYTF. DNA of the CDR3: TGTGCCATCAGTGAGTCGAATCTTCGATCCCATGGCTACACCTTC.

The V call is TRBV29-1, the J call TRBJ2-5; 8 bases map to TRBD1. The length of the CDR3 is 13 residues. With V trimmed by 4 bases and J by 4 bases, 5 bases remained unmatched. From germline, CDR1 is SQVTM and CDR2 ANQGSEA. The DNA for the CDR3 is TGCAGCGTTGCTGCCGGGACAGGAGAGACCCAGTACTTC. Its translation is CSVAAGTGETQYF.

The gene calls are TRBV5-6 and TRBJ2-5; D might be TRBD1 (6 bases). This CDR3 contains 13 residues. Trimming cost V 2 bases and J 2 bases, with 7 bases left between them. Germline-derived CDR1 and CDR2 are SGHDT and YYEEEE. CDR3 in amino acids: CASSFGQQETQYF. The CDR3 DNA reads as TGTGCCAGCAGCTTTGGACAGCAAGAGACCCAGTACTTC.

The chain recombines TRBV30 with TRBJ2-3, with TRBD2 matching 12 bases. CDR3 size: 11 residues. V lost 5 bases and J lost 13; bases outside the gene matches: 4. Looked up from germline, CDR1 is GTSNPN and CDR2 is SVGIG (reference sequence). CDR3 sequence reads: CAWDSSGGEYF. For the CDR3, the DNA is TGTGCCTGGGACTCTAGCGGGGGGGAGTATTTT. The full variable domain, with the rest looked up from reference TRBV30 and TRBJ2-3, is SQTIHQWPATLVQPVGSPLSLECTVEGTSNPNLYWYRQAAGRGLQLLFYSVGIGQISSEVPQNLSASRPQDRQFILSSKKLLLSDSGFYLCAWDSSGGEYFGPGTRLTVL.

This chain uses TRBV2 with TRBJ1-5; the match to TRBD1 covers 7 bases. CDR1 and CDR2 (germline): SNHLY, FYNNEI. There are 14 residues in the CDR3. V dropped 5 bases and J dropped 3; count of bases not matched to a gene: 4. The CDR3 DNA is TGTGCCAGCAGTACGACAGGGTACAATCAGCCCCAGCATTTT. Its translation: CASSTTGYNQPQHF.

This clone was observed a few times. The chain combines TRBV19 with TRBJ1-2; D call uncertain. Trimming cost V 2 bases and J 6 bases, with 7 bases left between them. Germline CDR1 is LNHDA and CDR2 is SQIVND (reference sequence). The CDR3 totals 12 residues. CDR3 amino acids: CASSIHADGYTF. The CDR3 nucleotides read TGTGCCAGTAGTATACATGCGGATGGCTACACCTTC. The full variable domain, completed using reference TRBV19 and TRBJ1-2, is DGGITQSPKYLFRKEGQNVTLSCEQNLNHDAMYWYRQDPGQGLRLIYYSQIVNDFQKGDIAEGYSVSREKKESFPLTVTSAQKNPTAFYLCASSIHADGYTFGSGTRLTVV.

The J gene is TRBJ1-1, the V gene TRBV11-2, with a tentative D call TRBD1 (5 bases). CDR3 length: 13 amino acids. V was cut by 1 base and J by 8 bases, with 11 bases left in between. Germline V lookup: CDR1 SGHAT, CDR2 FQNNGV. CDR3 coding DNA: TGTGCCAGCAGCTTAGCACAGGACTTGGAAGCTTTCTTT. Its translation: CASSLAQDLEAFF.

Only a few counts were recorded for this clone. This chain connects TRBV29-1 to TRBJ2-7; a weak D match, TRBD1 (6 bases). Germline CDR1 reads SQVTM; CDR2 reads ANQGSEA. The CDR3 loop spans 14 amino acids. The V end lost 3 bases, the J end lost 2 bases, and 14 bases lay between the germline ends. In DNA, the CDR3 is TGCAGCGTTGACGTAGAAGACAGGCCCTACGAGCAGTACTTC. This sequence encodes CSVDVEDRPYEQYF.